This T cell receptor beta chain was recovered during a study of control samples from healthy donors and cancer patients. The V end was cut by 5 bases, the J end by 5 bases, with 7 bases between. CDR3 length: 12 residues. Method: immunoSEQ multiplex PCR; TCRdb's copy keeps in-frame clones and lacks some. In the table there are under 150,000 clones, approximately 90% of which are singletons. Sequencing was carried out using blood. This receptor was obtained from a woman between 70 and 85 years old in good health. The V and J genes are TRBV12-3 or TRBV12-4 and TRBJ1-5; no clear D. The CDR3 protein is CASSKTDQPQHF. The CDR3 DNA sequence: TGTGCCAGCAGTAAAACAGATCAGCCCCAGCATTTT.